The rows below give T cell receptor beta chains drawn from one sample of a study of early T cells in non-severe SARS-CoV-2 infection. TCRdb called the 5' RACE reads again in MiXCR, with one record for every CDR3 protein. The sample yields 80,000 to 95,000 distinct CDR3 sequences, 12% to 15% seen once. Sequencing used whole blood. These TCRs come from an adult who was a healthcare worker with PCR-confirmed SARS-CoV-2 infection or an uninfected control (not recorded which). Both conserved end residues are part of each CDR3.

len,v_gene,j_gene,CDR3aa
14,TRBV28,TRBJ2-1,CASRLLSSYNEQFF
15,TRBV15,TRBJ2-1,CATSRDGQLYNEQFF
13,TRBV7-9,TRBJ2-7,CASSLDGSYEQYF
13,TRBV9,TRBJ1-1,CASSLQRNTEAFF
15,TRBV6-5,TRBJ1-5,CASRLGQGGNQPQHF
18,TRBV7-2,TRBJ1-3,CASSKTHSAGTGGNTIYF
12,TRBV5-1,TRBJ1-1,CASSPDRGIAFF
12,TRBV29-1,TRBJ2-7,CSAKAGSYEQYF
16,TRBV29-1,TRBJ2-3,CSVEESYNNPTDTQYF
15,TRBV4-2,TRBJ1-4,CASSSSLGANEKLFF
14,TRBV20-1,TRBJ1-5,CSARSSVGNQPQHF
15,TRBV28,TRBJ2-3,CATLWTSGGTDTQYF
15,TRBV6-5,TRBJ2-7,CASSYSPSGPYEQYF
12,TRBV29-1,TRBJ2-7,CSVGDRSYEQYF
14,TRBV29-1,TRBJ2-3,CSVEGRSSTDTQYF
11,TRBV12-5,TRBJ1-2,CASGSYYGYTF
15,TRBV29-1,TRBJ1-2,CSVERGTGRGYGYTF
13,TRBV4-1,TRBJ2-5,CASSQDGSETQYF
17,TRBV18,TRBJ1-1,CASSPPGSGSANTEAFF
16,TRBV7-8,TRBJ2-1,CASSLVGTSAYNEQFF
16,TRBV21-1,TRBJ1-2,CATLPGTGEGCYGYTF
14,TRBV6-2/TRBV6-3,TRBJ2-7,CASSPGTRMGEQYF
16,TRBV3-1,TRBJ2-1,CASSQRASGGAGEQFF
15,TRBV7-9,TRBJ1-1,CASSLDAGRATEAFF
13,TRBV29-1,TRBJ2-3,CSVLRRLTDTQYF
12,TRBV3-1,TRBJ2-1,CASSQAAGEQFF